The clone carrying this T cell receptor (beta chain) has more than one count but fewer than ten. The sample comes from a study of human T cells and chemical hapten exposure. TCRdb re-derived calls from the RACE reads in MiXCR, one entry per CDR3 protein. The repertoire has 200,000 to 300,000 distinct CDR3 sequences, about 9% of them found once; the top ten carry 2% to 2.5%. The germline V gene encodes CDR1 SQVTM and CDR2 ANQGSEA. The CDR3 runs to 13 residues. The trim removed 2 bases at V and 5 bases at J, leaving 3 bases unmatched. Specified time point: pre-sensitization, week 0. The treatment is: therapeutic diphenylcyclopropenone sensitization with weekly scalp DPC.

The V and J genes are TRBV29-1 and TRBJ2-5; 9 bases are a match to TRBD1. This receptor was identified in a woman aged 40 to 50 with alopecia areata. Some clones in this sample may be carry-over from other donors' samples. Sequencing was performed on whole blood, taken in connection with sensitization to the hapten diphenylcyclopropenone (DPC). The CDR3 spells CSVERDRGETQYF. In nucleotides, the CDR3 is TGCAGCGTTGAACGAGACAGGGGGGAGACCCAGTACTTC.